Each of the 9 T cell receptor beta chains below was sequenced from the same sample in a study of cytomegalovirus exposure and HLA in healthy donors. PCR primers comprised 60 Vbeta and 13 Jbeta primers. This table comes from immunoSEQ multiplex PCR, and its TCRdb copy is limited to in-frame clones, with some not included. The table has some 140,000 clones, over 60% seen once. The specimen sequenced was PBMCs. Receptors were obtained from a man in his forties in good health and CMV-seronegative.

The chain employs TRBV7-9 and TRBJ2-5; TRBD1 agrees at 7 bases. This CDR3 is built from 13 residues. V dropped 5 bases and J dropped 3; count of bases not matched to a gene: 3. Germline CDR1 and CDR2: SEHNR and FQNEAQ (reference sequence). CDR3 region: CASSHDREETQYF. The CDR3 DNA follows: TGTGCCAGCAGCCACGACAGGGAAGAGACCCAGTACTTC.

The chain carries TRBV6-1 and TRBJ1-6; D gene ambiguous. From germline, CDR1 is MNHNS and CDR2 SASEGT. The CDR3 is made up of 17 amino acids. Trimming removed 2 bases from V and 7 bases from J, with 18 bases in between. CDR3 amino acids: CASSESVPGSQNSPLHF. CDR3 in DNA: TGTGCCAGCAGTGAATCTGTCCCGGGATCACAGAATTCACCCCTCCACTTT.

In its sample, this clone was seen once. The gene calls are TRBV20-1 and TRBJ2-1; 9 nucleotides line up with TRBD2. The CDR3 has 11 residues. The V and J ends lost 5 bases and 10 bases, in that order; junction bases with no gene match: 3. Germline lookup yields CDR1 DFQATT and CDR2 SNEGSKA (reference sequence). In nucleotides, the CDR3 is TGCAGTGCTCCTAGCGGGGTCGAGCAGTTCTTC. This gives the protein CSAPSGVEQFF.

The CDR3 loop is CASSPTGVGQFF. The CDR3, as DNA: TGCGCCAGCAGCCCGACCGGGGTTGGGCAGTTCTTC. This chain links TRBV4-3 with TRBJ2-1; perhaps TRBD2 as D (5 bases). The germline V gene encodes CDR1 LGHNA and CDR2 YSLEER. The CDR3 extends over 12 amino acids. Trimming left V 4 bases short and J 12 bases short, with 13 bases between.

The V call is TRBV27, the J call TRBJ2-1, with TRBD1 matching 7 bases. Germline V CDR1 and CDR2: MNHEY, SMNVEV (reference sequence). CDR3 length: 14 amino acids. V lost 8 bases to trimming and J lost 4 bases; unmatched junction nucleotides: 8. The CDR3 loop reads CASSRQGYYNEQFF. CDR3 nucleotides: TGTGCCAGCTCAAGACAGGGCTATTACAATGAGCAGTTCTTC.

This rearrangement joins TRBV19 to TRBJ1-1; D might be TRBD1 (6 bases). Germline V gene sequence: CDR1 LNHDA, CDR2 SQIVND (reference sequence). The CDR3 spans 15 residues. The V gene lost 1 base and the J gene lost 1 base, with 10 bases spanning the gap. The CDR3 loop is CASSIGGGSNTEAFF. CDR3 sequence (DNA): TGTGCCAGTAGTATAGGGGGGGGCTCGAACACTGAAGCTTTCTTT.

The rearrangement uses TRBV2 and TRBJ2-2, with D possibly matching TRBD1 (6 bases). The CDR3 runs 16 residues. Germline V CDR1 and CDR2: SNHLY, FYNNEI. Trimming removed 1 base from V and 6 bases from J, with 15 bases in between. CDR3 nucleotides: TGTGCCAGCAGTGAAGGGAGACAGGCTATGTCCGGGGAGCTGTTTTTT. Its protein is CASSEGRQAMSGELFF. The variable domain in full, completed from reference TRBV2 and TRBJ2-2, reads EPEVTQTPSHQVTQMGQEVILRCVPISNHLYFYWYRQILGQKVEFLVSFYNNEISEKSEIFDDQFSVERPDGSNFTLKIRSTKLEDSAMYFCASSEGRQAMSGELFFGEGSRLTVL.

This chain connects TRBV6-5 to TRBJ1-2, with 9 bases fitting TRBD1. The V gene's germline CDR1 is MNHEY and CDR2 SVGAGI. V lost 0 bases to trimming and J lost 7 bases; unmatched junction nucleotides: 6. The CDR3 has 15 residues. The CDR3, as DNA: TGTGCCAGCAGTTACTCTGCGGGACAGGGCTTTGGCTACACCTTC. Encoded protein: CASSYSAGQGFGYTF.

The rearrangement links TRBV4-2 to TRBJ2-2; 7 bases are a match to TRBD2. This CDR3 contains 15 residues. The germline CDR1 and CDR2 sequences are LGHNA and YNFKEQ. V lost 0 bases, J lost 7 bases, and 5 bases stayed unmatched. CDR3 sequence: CASSQDFGEGGELFF. CDR3 in DNA: TGTGCCAGCAGCCAAGATTTTGGGGAGGGCGGGGAGCTGTTTTTT.